This T cell receptor (beta chain) was captured by sequencing in a study of blood T cell repertoires in COVID-19. Looking at the study overall: Acute and convalescent COVID-19 samples came from the United States, Italy and Spain. Sources were T cells, B-cell-depleted T cells, or PBMCs; the material itself was cDNA or gDNA.

V was pared by 8 bases and J by 6 bases, with 13 bases of the junction left unmatched. There are 15 residues in the CDR3. The germline gives CDR1 MNHGY, CDR2 SAAAGT. As processed by the authors: Amplification with reference gene primers provided the estimates of nucleated cell counts. Assay used: immunoSEQ multiplex PCR; TCRdb lists only in-frame clones, some missing. The V and J calls and clone size were taken over from that table, and D and trimming were inferred from the DNA. The sample records 85,000 to 100,000 clones, more than 65% being singletons. The chain links TRBV6-8 to TRBJ2-7, with 10 bases that match TRBD1. The sample comprised peripheral blood. This clonotype originated in a woman of 80 years or more with active or convalescent COVID-19. The CDR3 DNA reads as TGTGCCAGCCGCTCTCCCGGGACAGGGGAAGGCGAGCAGTACTTC. Its translation is CASRSPGTGEGEQYF.